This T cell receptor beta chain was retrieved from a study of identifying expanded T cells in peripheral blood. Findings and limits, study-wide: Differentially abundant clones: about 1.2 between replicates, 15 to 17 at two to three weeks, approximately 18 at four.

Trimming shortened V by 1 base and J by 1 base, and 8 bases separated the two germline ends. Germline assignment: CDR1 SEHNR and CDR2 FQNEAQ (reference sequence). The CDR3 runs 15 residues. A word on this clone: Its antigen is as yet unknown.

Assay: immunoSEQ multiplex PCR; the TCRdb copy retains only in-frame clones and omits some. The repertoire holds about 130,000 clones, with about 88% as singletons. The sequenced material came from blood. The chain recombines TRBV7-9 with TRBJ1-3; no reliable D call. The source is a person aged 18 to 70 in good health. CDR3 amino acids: CASSLGPASGNTIYF. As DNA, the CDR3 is TGTGCCAGCAGCTTAGGTCCCGCGTCTGGAAACACCATATATTTT.